Listed here are 16 T cell receptor beta chains from one sample, sequenced in a study of molecular identifiers for immune sequencing clone quantification. One entry per CDR3 protein, called by TCRdb with MiXCR from the PCR reads. The repertoire holds about 510,000 distinct CDR3 sequences, 20% to 25% seen once, with about 0.8% in the top ten. Sequenced: naive CD8+ T cells from blood, with Jurkat cell RNA spiked in. Documented subset: FACS-sorted CD8+CD4-CCR7+CD45RA+ naive T cells. These receptors all stem from a human donor in good health. Some libraries in this study had Jurkat cell RNA spiked in.

Turning to this clonotype: A read error may be the cause here, since a much bigger clone is one base away. This chain's CDR3 is CASRGTRGEQCF. The CDR3 DNA follows: TGCGCCAGCAGGGGAACCCGTGGGGAGCAGTGCTTC. The chain combines TRBV5-1 with TRBJ2-7, with TRBD2 as a possible D gene (5 bases). CDR1 SGHRS and CDR2 YFSETQ come from the germline V gene. The CDR3 covers 12 residues.

The chain has TRBV14 and TRBJ1-2; tentatively, D is TRBD1 (5 bases). The germline V gene has CDR1 SGHDN and CDR2 FVKESK. The CDR3 extends over 16 amino acids. V was pared by 0 bases and J by 5 bases, with 16 bases between. CDR3 DNA sequence: TGTGCCAGCAGCCAAGACTCTAAAGGGGTGAGATATGGCTACACCTTC. This translates into CASSQDSKGVRYGYTF.

In this sample, this clonotype turned up a few times. This rearrangement joins TRBV5-4 to TRBJ2-5; D unresolved. Germline V gene data show CDR1 as SGHNT and CDR2 as YYREEE (reference sequence). The V end was cut by 1 base, the J end by 5 bases, with 12 bases between. This CDR3 spans 14 amino acids. The CDR3 coding sequence is TGTGCCAGCAGCTTGTCGGGTATCGCGGAGACCCAGTACTTC. Translated, it gives CASSLSGIAETQYF.

As to this clonotype: The junction and the germline gene differ at one end; a read error may be behind it. This chain links TRBV19 with TRBJ1-3; D gene uncertain. This CDR3 contains 14 residues. Per germline, CDR1 LNHDA and CDR2 SQIVND (reference sequence). The CDR3 sequence is CASSIVFMGNTTYF. The CDR3 region has the DNA TGTGCCAGTAGTATTGTCTTTATGGGAAACACCACATATTTT.

This clonotype appeared many times. The CDR3 sequence is CASSQDFLAGGPPEQYF. CDR3 sequence (DNA): TGTGCCAGCAGCCAAGATTTCCTAGCGGGAGGCCCACCGGAGCAGTACTTC. V usage is TRBV3-1 and J usage is TRBJ2-7, with 11 bases matching TRBD2. Germline lookup yields CDR1 LGHDT and CDR2 YNNKEL (reference sequence). The CDR3 contains 17 residues. Trimming took 0 bases from V and 7 from J; bases not matched to a gene: 11.

This clonotype occurred once. A much larger clone sits a single nucleotide away, making a read error possible. Lacking the conserved final phenylalanine or tryptophan, this CDR3 likely reflects a read error. This chain links TRBV25-1 with TRBJ1-1; 7 bases map to TRBD1. This CDR3 is 13 amino acids long. The J segment lost 7 bases and the V segment lost 8 bases, leaving 10 bases of the junction unmatched. Germline loops: CDR1 MGHDK, CDR2 SYGVNS. In DNA form, the CDR3 reads TGTGCCAGCCCGAGACAGGGACGCAGTGAAGCTTTCTCT. Protein: CASPRQGRSEAFS.

Points on this clonotype: A much larger clone sits a single nucleotide away, making a read error possible. The conserved phenylalanine or tryptophan is not found at the CDR3 terminus, so this likely reflects a read error. The J gene is TRBJ1-5, the V gene TRBV9; D gene uncertain. Trimming left V 0 bases short and J 0 bases short, with 1 base between. Germline V gives CDR1 SGDLS, CDR2 YYNGEE. This CDR3 has 13 amino acids. The DNA for the CDR3 is TGTGCCAGCAGCGTAGGTAGCAATCAGCCCCAGCATCTT. Its translation is CASSVGSNQPQHL.

This clonotype showed up just a few times. This sequence joins TRBV12-3 or TRBV12-4 and TRBJ1-1; D remains ambiguous. V lost 7 bases and J 1 base, leaving 7 bases between the germline ends. This CDR3 comprises 12 residues. As DNA, the CDR3 is TGTGCCAGCACCCTTAGGAACACTGAAGCTTTCTTT. Protein sequence: CASTLRNTEAFF.

This clonotype was picked up many times. This chain uses TRBV27 with TRBJ2-6, with D perhaps TRBD1 (5 bases). There are 16 residues in the CDR3. Trimming stripped 5 bases from V and 0 bases from J, with 11 bases between. Germline-derived CDR1 and CDR2 are MNHEY and SMNVEV (reference sequence). CDR3 sequence (DNA): TGTGCCAGCAGTGGGGTACAGGTCTCTGGGGCCAACGTCCTGACTTTC. Protein: CASSGVQVSGANVLTF.

The V gene is TRBV19, the J gene TRBJ2-7; 7 nucleotides agree with TRBD2. Per the germline V gene, CDR1 is LNHDA and CDR2 is SQIVND (reference sequence). The CDR3 covers 17 residues. The V gene end was trimmed by 1 base and the J gene end by 2 bases; junction bases not matched to a gene: 11. This chain's CDR3 is CASSIGLAELTPYEQYF. CDR3 sequence (DNA): TGTGCCAGTAGTATAGGCCTAGCGGAACTGACGCCCTACGAGCAGTACTTC. Drawing the rest from reference TRBV19 and TRBJ2-7, the complete variable domain is DGGITQSPKYLFRKEGQNVTLSCEQNLNHDAMYWYRQDPGQGLRLIYYSQIVNDFQKGDIAEGYSVSREKKESFPLTVTSAQKNPTAFYLCASSIGLAELTPYEQYFGPGTRLTVT.

In this sample, this clonotype turned up many times. This chain connects TRBV20-1 to TRBJ1-6, with D possibly matching TRBD1 (5 bases). Germline values: CDR1 DFQATT, CDR2 SNEGSKA (reference sequence). V was cut by 6 bases and J by 3 bases, with 24 bases left in between. CDR3 length: 18 amino acids. CDR3 DNA: TGCAGTGCCCTTTCGCGGGACTCCACTTTCGTCTATAATTCACCCCTCCACTTT. Translation gives CSALSRDSTFVYNSPLHF.

This clonotype came up many times. The V gene is TRBV29-1, the J gene TRBJ1-1; 7 bases line up with TRBD1. CDR3 length: 12 residues. The V segment lost 8 bases and the J segment 7 bases; nucleotides outside the gene matches: 10. The germline V gene encodes CDR1 SQVTM and CDR2 ANQGSEA. In nucleotides, the CDR3 is TGCAGCAAGACAGGGAACGACGGTGAAGCTTTCTTT. Protein sequence: CSKTGNDGEAFF.

Only a few counts were recorded for this clonotype. The chain carries TRBV12-3 or TRBV12-4 and TRBJ2-2, with a weak D call TRBD1 (5 bases). The CDR3 is made up of 14 amino acids. Trimming stripped 6 bases from V and 5 bases from J, with 13 bases between. The CDR3 spells CASRDISRTGELFF. DNA for the CDR3: TGTGCCAGCAGGGACATCAGTAGGACCGGGGAGCTGTTTTTT.

This clonotype was detected many times. The V and J genes are TRBV5-1 and TRBJ2-3; tentative D call: TRBD2 (5 bases). Trimming left V 4 bases short and J 2 bases short, with 17 bases between. There are 16 residues in the CDR3. Germline loops: CDR1 SGHRS, CDR2 YFSETQ. The CDR3 nucleotides read TGCGCCAGCAGCGTCGGGGTCGGTCGGACCACAGATACGCAGTATTTT. It codes for CASSVGVGRTTDTQYF.

This clonotype was detected only a few times. The genes are TRBV6-1 and TRBJ2-7; 9 nucleotides agree with TRBD2. This CDR3 contains 13 residues. Per germline, CDR1 MNHNS and CDR2 SASEGT. Unmatched junction bases numbered 5, after V lost 6 bases and J lost 5 bases. Here the CDR3 reads CASSGLAYHEQYF. CDR3 in DNA: TGTGCCAGCAGCGGACTAGCGTACCACGAGCAGTACTTC.

This clonotype occurred a few times. The chain recombines TRBV4-3 with TRBJ2-7; D is ambiguous. The V and J ends lost 0 bases and 3 bases respectively, with 9 bases between them. The V gene's germline CDR1 is LGHNA and CDR2 YSLEER. There are 14 residues in the CDR3. The CDR3 nucleotides read TGCGCCAGCAGCCAAGATCGGTTGGGCTACGAGCAGTACTTC. Translation: CASSQDRLGYEQYF.